Listed below are T cell receptor beta chains from one sample, sequenced in a study of cytomegalovirus exposure and HLA in healthy donors. The method was immunoSEQ multiplex PCR; TCRdb's version includes in-frame clones alone and lacks a portion of them. Of 100,000 to 150,000 clones in the sample, about four fifths were seen once. Sequenced sample: PBMCs. These receptors came from a woman aged 40 to 49 in good health and CMV-seronegative. Both conserved end residues are part of each CDR3. The D gene is left open where the match is weak. Only some rows state a clone size, as once, few, many or a class for expanded clones.

clone size | J gene | V gene | D gene | CDR3 DNA | CDR3 protein
. | TRBJ2-1 | TRBV29-1 | . | TGCAGCGGTGGTAGCGGCTACAATGAGCAGTTCTTC | CSGGSGYNEQFF
. | TRBJ1-1 | TRBV7-3 | TRBD1 | TGTGCCAGCAGCCTTAAGACAGGGGAGGCTTTCTTT | CASSLKTGEAFF
once | TRBJ1-5 | TRBV6-6 | . | TGTGCCAGCAGAGACGGGAATCAGCCCCAGCATTTT | CASRDGNQPQHF
. | TRBJ2-3 | TRBV7-3 | TRBD2 | TGTGCCAGCAGCTTAAGCCCTAGCGGGGGCCGACTGTATTTT | CASSLSPSGGRLYF
. | TRBJ2-7 | TRBV5-1 | TRBD2 | TGCGCCAGCACCGACGGACTAGCGGGAGTATACGAGCAGTACTTC | CASTDGLAGVYEQYF
. | TRBJ2-3 | TRBV7-2 | . | TGTGCCAGCAGCCCCCCCACACCGGGGTACTCTAGCACAGATACGCAGTATTTT | CASSPPTPGYSSTDTQYF
. | TRBJ2-3 | TRBV30 | TRBD2 | TGTGCCTGGAGTGTACTTAGTACTAGCGGGGGGCCTACGCAGTATTTT | CAWSVLSTSGGPTQYF
. | TRBJ1-1 | TRBV30 | TRBD1 | TGTGCCTGGACCCGGGGACAGGGGCCTCCGAACACTGAAGCTTTCTTT | CAWTRGQGPPNTEAFF
few | TRBJ2-7 | TRBV2 | . | TGTGCCAGCAGCCCTCGCGCGTACGAGCAGTACTTC | CASSPRAYEQYF
. | TRBJ2-1 | TRBV27 | TRBD2 | TGTGCCAGCAGGATTGGGACTAGCGCCTACAATGAGCAGTTCTTC | CASRIGTSAYNEQFF
. | TRBJ1-2 | TRBV19 | TRBD1 | TGTGCCAGTAGCGGGGACAGGGGCTCCCCCTATGGCTACACCTTC | CASSGDRGSPYGYTF
once | TRBJ2-3 | TRBV15 | TRBD2 | TGTGCCACCCAGCTAGCGGGGGGTTCCACAGATACGCAGTATTTT | CATQLAGGSTDTQYF
. | TRBJ1-2 | TRBV6-5 | TRBD1 | TGTGCCAGCAGTTACGCAAGGACAGGGAACTATGGCTACACCTTC | CASSYARTGNYGYTF
. | TRBJ1-3 | TRBV7-2 | . | TGTGCCAGCAGCTTAGTATCAGGGAATATAGGAAACACCATATATTTT | CASSLVSGNIGNTIYF
once | TRBJ2-6 | TRBV5-1 | TRBD2 | TGCGCCAGCAGCCGGGGGGGGTCTGGGGCCAACGTCCTGACTTTC | CASSRGGSGANVLTF
few | TRBJ1-4 | TRBV7-9 | TRBD1 | TGTGCCAGCAGCTCACGCGGGACAGGAAATGAAAAACTGTTTTTT | CASSSRGTGNEKLFF
. | TRBJ2-1 | TRBV7-2 | TRBD2 | TGTGCCAGCAGCGCCCGGACTAGCGGGAGGGAGCAGTTCTTC | CASSARTSGREQFF
. | TRBJ2-7 | TRBV5-1 | TRBD1 | TGCGCCAGCAGCTCAGCGATACAGGGGGCGAAAGGCGAGCAGTACTTC | CASSSAIQGAKGEQYF
. | TRBJ2-3 | TRBV6-5 | . | TGTGCCATCCGGAAGGGAGGTGCGCAGTATTTT | CAIRKGGAQYF
few | TRBJ1-1 | TRBV19 | TRBD1 | TGTGCCAGTAGTGGCGGGACAGGTAGCGCTTTCTTT | CASSGGTGSAFF
. | TRBJ2-3 | TRBV29-1 | TRBD2 | TGCAGCGTTGAAGATCTTCCCCTAGCGGGGGGCTCAGATACGCAGTATTTT | CSVEDLPLAGGSDTQYF
. | TRBJ2-7 | TRBV18 | . | TGTGCCAGCTCACCATATCCGGGTGGCTACGAGCAGTACTTC | CASSPYPGGYEQYF
. | TRBJ1-4 | TRBV9 | . | TGTGCCAGCAGCGTAGGACACACAACTAATGAAAAACTGTTTTTT | CASSVGHTTNEKLFF
. | TRBJ2-1 | TRBV29-1 | . | TGCAGCGTTCTGCGTGGGGGGAGTGAGCAGTTCTTC | CSVLRGGSEQFF
. | TRBJ2-3 | TRBV7-3 | TRBD2 | TGTGCCAGCAGCCAGTTTCTAGCGGGAGGAACAGATACGCAGTATTTT | CASSQFLAGGTDTQYF
. | TRBJ2-7 | TRBV11-2 | TRBD1 | TGTGCCAGCAGCCCCGGGACAGGAGCCTACGAGCAGTACTTC | CASSPGTGAYEQYF
. | TRBJ1-2 | TRBV9 | . | TGTGCCAGCAGCCAAGAGAGGGCGTATGGCTACACCTTC | CASSQERAYGYTF
. | TRBJ2-7 | TRBV27 | TRBD2 | TGTGCCAGCAGTCCAACTAGCGGGAGTAACCACGAGCAGTACTTC | CASSPTSGSNHEQYF
. | TRBJ2-7 | TRBV6-5 | . | TGTGCCAGCAGTTTTACTAGCTGGATCGTGTTCGAGCAGTACTTC | CASSFTSWIVFEQYF
. | TRBJ2-3 | TRBV6-1 | TRBD2 | TGTGCCAGCAGTGAAGCGTTTCCGGGCGGGGGGCCCACAGATACGCAGTATTTT | CASSEAFPGGGPTDTQYF
. | TRBJ2-7 | TRBV11-2 | . | TGTGCCAGCAGCTTAGCGTTCAACAGTTGCGAGCAGTACTTC | CASSLAFNSCEQYF
. | TRBJ1-1 | TRBV18 | . | TGTGCCAGCTCACCAGCGGCGGGGAACACTGAAGCTTTCTTT | CASSPAAGNTEAFF
once | TRBJ2-7 | TRBV15 | TRBD1 | TGTGCCACCAGCAGAGGAAGACAGGGACCTTACGAGCAGTACTTC | CATSRGRQGPYEQYF
. | TRBJ1-2 | TRBV18 | . | TGTGCCAGCTCACCACAGGCAGCCGGGGTCCTATCTCTACCCTATGGCTACACCTTC | CASSPQAAGVLSLPYGYTF
. | TRBJ1-1 | TRBV29-1 | TRBD1 | TGCAGCGGAGACAGGGGAGGCACTGAAGCTTTCTTT | CSGDRGGTEAFF
. | TRBJ1-1 | TRBV7-8 | . | TGTGCCAGCACCCTCCACGAACACCTGAACACTGAAGCTTTCTTT | CASTLHEHLNTEAFF
. | TRBJ2-7 | TRBV7-2 | TRBD2 | TGTGCCAGCAGCTTAGTAGGCGGGGGGAGCTCCTACGAGCAGTACTTC | CASSLVGGGSSYEQYF
few | TRBJ2-7 | TRBV5-1 | TRBD1 | TGCGCCAGCAGCTTGGAGGGACAGGGGTACGAGCAGTACTTC | CASSLEGQGYEQYF
few | TRBJ2-3 | TRBV6-5 | TRBD2 | TGTGCCAGCAGCCGAACTAGCGGGGGGTATACGCAGTATTTT | CASSRTSGGYTQYF
. | TRBJ2-3 | TRBV11-2 | . | TGTGCCAGCAGCTTAGATCGGGCAGATACGCAGTATTTT | CASSLDRADTQYF
. | TRBJ2-3 | TRBV5-6 | TRBD1 | TGTGCCAGCAGCTCAGGGACAGGGGGCTGGACAGATACGCAGTATTTT | CASSSGTGGWTDTQYF
. | TRBJ1-1 | TRBV7-2 | . | TGTGCCAGCAGCCCCTCCGCGGGGAACACTGAAGCTTTCTTT | CASSPSAGNTEAFF
. | TRBJ2-3 | TRBV5-4 | TRBD2 | TGTGCCAGCAGCTCAGGCACTAGCGGCTCGGGCAGAACGCAGTATTTT | CASSSGTSGSGRTQYF
. | TRBJ2-7 | TRBV30 | . | TGTGCCTGGAGTCCAACGACTGTTAACGAGCAGTACTTC | CAWSPTTVNEQYF
. | TRBJ1-4 | TRBV7-9 | . | TGTGCCAGCAGCTTAGGGGGAGCTAATGAAAAACTGTTTTTT | CASSLGGANEKLFF
. | TRBJ2-1 | TRBV18 | . | TGTGCCAGCTCACCCCCCGGGGGAGATGAGCAGTTCTTC | CASSPPGGDEQFF
few | TRBJ1-1 | TRBV4-2 | . | TGTGCCAGCAGATTGGGGACTAACACTGAAGCTTTCTTT | CASRLGTNTEAFF
. | TRBJ1-1 | TRBV4-1 | . | TGCGCCAGCAGCCGAATGCAATTGGGAGGGATCGCTGAAGCTTTCTTT | CASSRMQLGGIAEAFF
. | TRBJ2-1 | TRBV5-1 | . | TGCGCCAGCAGCTTCCCGCGACTTCAGAGCTCCTACAATGAGCAGTTCTTC | CASSFPRLQSSYNEQFF
. | TRBJ2-5 | TRBV6-5 | TRBD1 | TGTGCCAGCAGTCGACAGGGGGGGACCCAGTACTTC | CASSRQGGTQYF
. | TRBJ1-2 | TRBV11-1 | . | TGTGCCAGCAGCTCCGGGCTGACAGCGCTGAACTTC | CASSSGLTALNF
. | TRBJ2-5 | TRBV6-1 | . | TGTGCCAGCAGCCGCCCTCGGAATAGCGATGAGACCCAGTACTTC | CASSRPRNSDETQYF
. | TRBJ1-2 | TRBV28 | TRBD1 | TGTGCCAGCAGTTATCCGACAGGGGGATATGGCTACACCTTC | CASSYPTGGYGYTF
few | TRBJ2-6 | TRBV5-1 | . | TGCGCCAGCAGCCCTACAGCCTCTGGGGCCAACGTCCTGACTTTC | CASSPTASGANVLTF
. | TRBJ2-1 | TRBV9 | . | TGTGCCAGCAGCGTAGAGTTGCTCCTGAGCTCCTACAATGAGCAGTTCTTC | CASSVELLLSSYNEQFF
. | TRBJ1-1 | TRBV7-9 | . | TGTGCCAGCAGCTTAGAGCTAAGGAACACTGAAGCTTTCTTT | CASSLELRNTEAFF
. | TRBJ2-1 | TRBV5-6 | TRBD1 | TGTGCCAGCAGCTTGGGGACAGGGGATGAGCAGTTCTTC | CASSLGTGDEQFF
few | TRBJ1-1 | TRBV5-1 | TRBD1 | TGCGCCAGCAGCACGGACAGGGAGAGGAGAACTGAAGCTTTCTTT | CASSTDRERRTEAFF
few | TRBJ2-7 | TRBV2 | TRBD1 | TGTGCCAGCAGTGGACAGGGGGGCTCCTACGAGCAGTACTTC | CASSGQGGSYEQYF